Listed here are 15 T cell receptor beta chains from one sample, sequenced in a study of blood T cell repertoires in COVID-19. Assay: immunoSEQ multiplex PCR; the TCRdb copy retains only in-frame clones and omits some. The data show just over 80,000 clones, more than 85% seen once. The material sequenced was PBMCs or T cells enriched from blood (not recorded which). These receptors originate from a woman in her 50s with acute COVID-19.

The chain uses TRBV19 and TRBJ2-7; D is possibly TRBD2 (5 bases). V lost 1 base and J lost 4, with 17 bases in between. CDR1 LNHDA and CDR2 SQIVND come from the germline V gene (reference sequence). The CDR3 sequence is 16 residues long. CDR3 residues: CASSIAGRTGSYEQYF. The CDR3 coding sequence is TGTGCCAGTAGTATAGCCGGTCGGACTGGGTCTTACGAGCAGTACTTC.

The V gene is TRBV9, the J gene TRBJ2-2, with a possible D match to TRBD1 (6 bases). Germline V gene lookup returns CDR1 SGDLS and CDR2 YYNGEE. The ends were cut back, 3 bases at V and 4 bases at J, with 13 bases in the middle. The CDR3 contains 15 residues. The CDR3 DNA is TGTGCCAGCAGCGCCCGGACAGAAGCCACCGGGGAGCTGTTTTTT. Its translation is CASSARTEATGELFF.

J is TRBJ2-7 and V is TRBV6-2 or TRBV6-3; 9 positions agree with TRBD1. Germline loops: CDR1 MNHEY, CDR2 SVGEGT. CDR3 size: 14 residues. The V gene end was trimmed by 4 bases and the J gene end by 2 bases; junction bases not matched to a gene: 3. The CDR3 region is CASSWGQGPYEQYF. CDR3 sequence (DNA): TGTGCCAGCAGTTGGGGACAGGGCCCCTACGAGCAGTACTTC.

V usage is TRBV7-9 and J usage is TRBJ2-2, with 7 bases identical to TRBD2. This CDR3 comprises 16 residues. V shed 4 bases and J 0 bases; nucleotides not matched to a gene: 5. Looked up from germline, CDR1 is SEHNR and CDR2 is FQNEAQ (reference sequence). The CDR3 loop reads CASSSTSSANTGELFF. The CDR3 DNA follows: TGTGCCAGCAGCTCGACTAGCAGCGCGAACACCGGGGAGCTGTTTTTT.

The sample holds one count of this clone. The chain has TRBV2 and TRBJ1-4; tentative D call: TRBD1 (5 bases). The CDR3 spans 15 residues. Germline assignment: CDR1 SNHLY and CDR2 FYNNEI. V was trimmed by 8 bases and J by 4 bases, leaving 17 bases between them. CDR3 sequence (DNA): TGTGCCAGCGGGTTTCAGGGAACCTTTAATGAAAAACTGTTTTTT. Translated, it gives CASGFQGTFNEKLFF.

The sample holds a few counts of this clone. V usage is TRBV5-1 and J usage is TRBJ2-3; TRBD2 might be the D (6 bases). Germline V CDR1 and CDR2: SGHRS, YFSETQ. CDR3 length: 15 residues. Trimming stripped 0 bases from V and 2 bases from J, with 10 bases between. The CDR3 sequence: CASSLVGGTTDTQYF. Here the CDR3 DNA reads TGCGCCAGCAGCTTGGTTGGAGGGACCACAGATACGCAGTATTTT.

J is TRBJ2-3 and V is TRBV7-3, with TRBD2 identical over 7 bases. The junction had 10 bases not matched to a gene; V was cut back by 5 bases and J by 5 bases. CDR1 and CDR2 (germline): SGHTA, FQGTGA. The CDR3 contains 15 residues. CDR3 nucleotides: TGTGCCAGCAGCATACGGGCGGGAGATATAGATACGCAGTATTTT. It is translated as CASSIRAGDIDTQYF. Full variable domain (rest looked up from reference TRBV7-3 and TRBJ2-3): GAGVSQTPSNKVTEKGKYVELRCDPISGHTALYWYRQSLGQGPEFLIYFQGTGAADDSGLPNDRFFAVRPEGSVSTLKIQRTERGDSAVYLCASSIRAGDIDTQYFGPGTRLTVL.

This sequence joins TRBV3-1 (or the pseudogene TRBV3-2) and TRBJ2-1; D is uncertain. V was pared by 5 bases and J by 9 bases, with 11 bases between. Per the germline V gene, CDR1 is LGHDT and CDR2 is YNNKEL (reference sequence). The CDR3 length is 12 residues. The CDR3 DNA sequence: TGTGCCAGCAGCGCGTCTCATTCTGAGCAGTTCTTC. It encodes CASSASHSEQFF.

The chain couples TRBV30 to TRBJ2-7; D is ambiguous. The CDR3 covers 12 residues. Deletions cut 0 bases from V and 3 bases from J, with 6 bases between. Per germline, CDR1 GTSNPN and CDR2 SVGIG (reference sequence). Here the CDR3 reads CAWSVPGYEQYF. In DNA, the CDR3 is TGTGCCTGGAGTGTCCCCGGCTACGAGCAGTACTTC.

The chain couples TRBV7-2 to TRBJ1-4; the D gene is possibly TRBD1 (6 bases). The CDR3 loop spans 16 amino acids. Between the trimmed V and J ends, which lost 1 base and 2 bases, there was a span of 11 bases. Germline CDR1 and CDR2: SGHTA and FQGNSA. The CDR3 loop is CASSLVRGSTNEKLFF. CDR3 DNA sequence: TGTGCCAGCAGCTTAGTTAGGGGGTCTACTAATGAAAAACTGTTTTTT.

V gene TRBV5-1 combines with J gene TRBJ2-1; D is unresolved. Germline V lookup: CDR1 SGHRS, CDR2 YFSETQ. Trimming stripped 4 bases from V and 2 bases from J, with 10 bases between. The CDR3 is 14 amino acids. In DNA, the CDR3 is TGCGCCAGCAGCAAGAGCCCCCCCTACAATGAGCAGTTCTTC. Amino acid sequence: CASSKSPPYNEQFF.

The chain links TRBV11-2 to TRBJ2-3; D is uncertain. The CDR3 runs 10 residues. Between the trimmed V and J ends, which lost 9 bases and 6 bases, there was a span of 7 bases. CDR1 is SGHAT, CDR2 FQNNGV, per germline. The chain's CDR3 is CARPGDTQYF. DNA for the CDR3: TGTGCCAGACCCGGGGATACGCAGTATTTT.

The rearrangement uses TRBV5-8 and TRBJ1-4, with 8 bases lining up with TRBD1. The CDR3 contains 17 residues. Germline V gives CDR1 SGHTS, CDR2 YDEGEE. Germline trimming cut 0 bases from V and 0 bases from J; bases unmatched to any gene: 4. The CDR3 DNA reads TGTGCCAGCAGCTTGGGGACAGGGTCTACAACTAATGAAAAACTGTTTTTT. Encoded protein: CASSLGTGSTTNEKLFF.

V gene TRBV4-1 combines with J gene TRBJ2-7, with TRBD2 matching 8 bases. The CDR3 spans 17 residues. CDR1 and CDR2 (germline): MGHRA, YSYEKL. Trimming cost V 0 bases and J 4 bases; bases outside gene matches: 11. Here the CDR3 reads CASSQEFPSGSVYEQYF. As DNA, the CDR3 is TGCGCCAGCAGCCAAGAATTTCCCAGCGGGAGCGTTTACGAGCAGTACTTC.

The chain combines TRBV6-6 with TRBJ2-3; 12 bases agree with TRBD2. CDR1 MNHNY and CDR2 SVGAGI come from the germline V gene (reference sequence). Losses at the gene ends were 8 bases for V and 5 bases for J; bases not matched to a gene: 5. The CDR3 length is 14 residues. The CDR3 sequence: CASSKGLAGDTQYF. CDR3 DNA: TGTGCCAGCTCCAAGGGACTAGCGGGAGATACGCAGTATTTT.